The sequence of this T cell receptor (beta chain) was determined in a study of blood T cells in healthy people across ages. The length of the CDR3 is 17 residues. V shed 3 bases and J 0 bases; nucleotides not matched to a gene: 11. Germline-derived CDR1 and CDR2 are DFQATT and SNEGSKA (reference sequence). The second PCR ran about 6 to 12 cycles with a sample-barcoded 5' primer and J-beta primers. TCRdb reprocessed the 5' RACE reads with MiXCR, giving one entry per CDR3 protein. The repertoire holds fewer than 800,000 distinct CDR3 sequences, with over 45% as singletons. What was sequenced was blood. The receptor was derived from a woman aged 60 to 75 in good health. This rearrangement joins TRBV20-1 to TRBJ2-1, with TRBD2 identical over 7 bases. In DNA, the CDR3 is TGCAGTGCTAGGTCGTCGGCTGGCGGGAGCTCCTACAATGAGCAGTTCTTC. Its translation is CSARSSAGGSSYNEQFF.